The clone carrying this TCR beta chain rates as medium-sized. This sample is part of a study of blood T cell repertoires in COVID-19. Germline V lookup: CDR1 MNHEY, CDR2 SVGEGT. After removal of 4 bases from V and 7 bases from J, the junction contained 10 bases not matched to a gene. The CDR3 runs to 16 residues. Generated by immunoSEQ multiplex PCR, the TCRdb table keeps only in-frame clones and is missing some. The table shows around 50,000 clones, with approximately 81% occurring only once. The material sequenced was peripheral blood. This clonotype was obtained from a man aged 35 to 55 with active COVID-19. The chain carries TRBV6-2 or TRBV6-3 and TRBJ1-6, with TRBD1 matching 7 bases. In DNA, the CDR3 is TGTGCCAGCAGTTCTGCGGGACAGAGCCAGAATTCACCCCTCCACTTT. Translating gives CASSSAGQSQNSPLHF.